The 17 T cell receptor beta chains given below trace back to one sample, sequenced in a study of CD8+ T cells in alopecia areata. It was cDNA, reverse transcribed from extracted RNA, that served as the sequencing template. Sequencing used immunoSEQ multiplex PCR; TCRdb keeps in-frame clones, though not all of them. The sample lists about 100,000 clones; 84% were seen once. Treatment of the sample: oral pan-JAK inhibitor, 5-10 mg twice daily. The source material was CD8+ T cells sorted from blood, sampled at week 24, from a patient treated with tofacitinib. The receptor set was obtained from a human donor with alopecia areata.

The chain combines TRBV7-8 with TRBJ2-5; 11 bases agree with TRBD2. This CDR3 is 18 amino acids long. The ends lost 2 bases at V and 6 bases at J; junction bases unmatched: 14. The V gene's germline CDR1 is SGHVS and CDR2 FQNEAQ. CDR3 coding DNA: TGTGCCAGCAGCTTAAAGCTGGCTAGCGGGGGGTTAGTAAAGACCCAGTACTTC. Its translation: CASSLKLASGGLVKTQYF. The full variable domain, its missing parts supplied by reference TRBV7-8 and TRBJ2-5, is GAGVSQSPRYKVAKRGQDVALRCDPISGHVSLFWYQQALGQGPEFLTYFQNEAQLDKSGLPSDRFFAERPEGSVSTLKIQRTQQEDSAVYLCASSLKLASGGLVKTQYFGPGTRLLVL.

The chain has TRBV29-1 and TRBJ1-2, with D unclear. Trimming took off 7 bases at V and 4 bases at J, with 16 bases between the two ends. CDR1 SQVTM and CDR2 ANQGSEA come from the germline V gene. This CDR3 is 13 amino acids long. The DNA of the CDR3 is TGCAGCGGGTCCGCGGGCGGAAGCTATGGCTACACCTTC. Its translation is CSGSAGGSYGYTF.

J is TRBJ2-7 and V is TRBV27; maybe TRBD1 (6 bases). The CDR3 contains 15 residues. Trimming removed 6 bases from V and 2 bases from J, with 17 bases in between. CDR1 and CDR2 from the germline V gene are MNHEY and SMNVEV (reference sequence). The CDR3 loop reads CASRQGNLPPYEQYF. In DNA, the CDR3 is TGTGCCAGCAGACAGGGTAACCTCCCCCCCTACGAGCAGTACTTC.

This clone appeared a single time. V gene TRBV6-5 combines with J gene TRBJ2-1; no clear D gene. The CDR3 length is 15 residues. V was shortened by 0 bases and J by 14 bases, with 20 bases between the two germline ends. Germline V gives CDR1 MNHEY, CDR2 SVGAGI. CDR3 in amino acids: CASSYSNMVGSYKFF. The CDR3 DNA reads TGTGCCAGCAGTTACTCGAACATGGTAGGGTCGTATAAGTTCTTC.

V gene TRBV4-1 combines with J gene TRBJ2-4, with 10 bases fitting TRBD2. Per the germline V gene, CDR1 is MGHRA and CDR2 is YSYEKL. Unmatched junction bases numbered 19, after V lost 4 bases and J lost 1 base. This CDR3 region has 21 residues. The CDR3, as DNA: TGCGCCAGCAGCCTCCAGCAGCCAAGTCTAGAAGCGGGGGGGGCCAAAAACATTCAGTACTTC. Its protein product is CASSLQQPSLEAGGAKNIQYF.

CDR3 amino acids: CASSSGLYNEQFF. In nucleotides, the CDR3 is TGCGCCAGCAGCTCGGGGTTGTACAATGAGCAGTTCTTC. This rearrangement joins TRBV4-1 to TRBJ2-1; maybe TRBD2 (5 bases). Trimming left V 5 bases short and J 4 bases short, with 9 bases between. CDR1 MGHRA and CDR2 YSYEKL come from the germline V gene. The CDR3 totals 13 residues.

This clone came up once. The rearrangement uses TRBV4-3 and TRBJ2-2; 9 positions match TRBD2. Germline-derived CDR1 and CDR2 are LGHNA and YSLEER. J lost 8 bases, V lost 5 bases, and 6 bases had no gene match. There are 14 residues in the CDR3. CDR3 loop: CASSNRLAVGELFF. For the CDR3, the DNA is TGCGCCAGCAGCAACCGACTAGCGGTAGGGGAGCTGTTTTTT.

This clone appeared a few times. J is TRBJ2-3 and V is TRBV11-2; possibly TRBD2 for D (5 bases). This CDR3 spans 13 amino acids. The V gene lost 6 bases and the J gene lost 5 bases, with 12 bases spanning the gap. Germline V gene data show CDR1 as SGHAT and CDR2 as FQNNGV. CDR3 in DNA: TGTGCCAGCAGTTACTCCGGGGAAGATACGCAGTATTTT. Its translation: CASSYSGEDTQYF.

The chain links TRBV4-2 to TRBJ2-5; 11 nucleotides line up with TRBD2. The CDR3 totals 17 residues. CDR1 and CDR2 (germline): LGHNA, YNFKEQ. Losses at the gene ends were 0 bases for V and 4 bases for J; bases not matched to a gene: 7. The chain's CDR3 is CASSQEILAGGPETQYF. The CDR3 nucleotides read TGTGCCAGCAGCCAAGAAATTTTAGCGGGGGGGCCAGAGACCCAGTACTTC.

This clone has only one observation. The rearrangement links TRBV7-2 to TRBJ2-7; D ambiguous. V lost 6 bases, J lost 5 bases, and 11 bases lay in between. Germline values: CDR1 SGHTA, CDR2 FQGNSA. This CDR3 has 12 amino acids. The CDR3: CASRDGLDEQYF. In DNA form, the CDR3 reads TGTGCCAGCAGAGACGGCCTCGACGAGCAGTACTTC.

This sequence joins TRBV6-4 and TRBJ2-7; 12 bases fit TRBD2. Unmatched junction bases numbered 7, after V lost 8 bases and J lost 5 bases. From germline, CDR1 is MRHNA and CDR2 SNTAGT. The CDR3 contains 14 residues. The CDR3: CASGKTSGGDEQYF. DNA of the CDR3: TGTGCCAGCGGGAAGACTAGCGGGGGCGACGAGCAGTACTTC.

V and J are TRBV2 and TRBJ1-1; D possibly corresponds to TRBD1 (5 bases). Germline lookup yields CDR1 SNHLY and CDR2 FYNNEI. CDR3 length equals 14 residues. The germline V and J ends were trimmed by 4 bases and 2 bases, with 11 bases remaining between them. The CDR3 nucleotides read TGTGCCAGCAGTGCTCAGGGAATCAACACTGAAGCTTTCTTT. Translated, it gives CASSAQGINTEAFF.

V and J are TRBV7-9 and TRBJ2-7; D unclear. V lost 8 bases, J lost 2 bases, and 19 bases lay in between. Germline V CDR1 and CDR2: SEHNR, FQNEAQ (reference sequence). CDR3 length: 15 residues. CDR3 protein: CASQNWGRFPYEQYF. CDR3 nucleotides: TGTGCCAGCCAAAATTGGGGTAGGTTCCCCTACGAGCAGTACTTC.

The rearrangement uses TRBV5-4 and TRBJ2-7; possible D gene TRBD1, 6 bases. Germline loops: CDR1 SGHNT, CDR2 YYREEE (reference sequence). The CDR3 covers 13 residues. V was pared by 3 bases and J by 1 base, with 8 bases between. CDR3 in amino acids: CASSSGVSYEQYF. The CDR3, as DNA: TGTGCCAGCAGCTCAGGGGTATCCTACGAGCAGTACTTC.

The rearrangement uses TRBV2 and TRBJ1-1; D gene unclear. The CDR3 spans 14 residues. Trimming left V 6 bases short and J 9 bases short, with 20 bases between. CDR1 SNHLY and CDR2 FYNNEI come from the germline V gene. The CDR3 sequence: CASRPGRQTDQAFF. CDR3 bases: TGTGCCAGCAGACCCGGACGGCAGACGGATCAAGCTTTCTTT. Supplemented by reference TRBV2 and TRBJ1-1, the full variable domain reads EPEVTQTPSHQVTQMGQEVILRCVPISNHLYFYWYRQILGQKVEFLVSFYNNEISEKSEIFDDQFSVERPDGSNFTLKIRSTKLEDSAMYFCASRPGRQTDQAFFGQGTRLTVV.

The chain carries TRBV5-1 and TRBJ1-5, with D maybe TRBD1 (5 bases). The CDR3 has 15 amino acids. V lost 0 bases to trimming and J lost 5 bases, with 12 bases between them. CDR1 SGHRS and CDR2 YFSETQ come from the germline V gene. CDR3 bases: TGCGCCAGCAGCTTGGCCGGGGTGGGGGATCAGCCCCAGCATTTT. Translated: CASSLAGVGDQPQHF.

This chain links TRBV4-3 with TRBJ1-1; no reliable D call. V was trimmed by 1 base and J by 8 bases, leaving 8 bases between them. The CDR3 extends over 12 amino acids. Germline CDR1 is LGHNA and CDR2 is YSLEER. Here the CDR3 reads CASSQVGGEAFF. CDR3 nucleotides: TGCGCCAGCAGCCAAGTCGGTGGAGAAGCTTTCTTT.